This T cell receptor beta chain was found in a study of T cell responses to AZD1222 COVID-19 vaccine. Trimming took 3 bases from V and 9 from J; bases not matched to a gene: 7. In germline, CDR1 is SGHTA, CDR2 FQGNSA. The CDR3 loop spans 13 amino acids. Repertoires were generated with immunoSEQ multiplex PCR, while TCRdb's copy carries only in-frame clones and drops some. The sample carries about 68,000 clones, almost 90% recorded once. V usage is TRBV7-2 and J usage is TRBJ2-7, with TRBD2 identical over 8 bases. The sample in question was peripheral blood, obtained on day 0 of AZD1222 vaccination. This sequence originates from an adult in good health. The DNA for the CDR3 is TGTGCCAGCAGCTTCCAGCGGGAGCACTTGCAGTACTTC. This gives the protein CASSFQREHLQYF.